Listed below are T cell receptor beta chains from one sample, sequenced in a study of blood T cell repertoires in COVID-19. Only in-frame clones appear in the TCRdb table, and some are missing; sequencing was by immunoSEQ multiplex PCR. The table shows 120,000 to 150,000 clones, with 84% occurring only once. The sequenced sample consisted of peripheral blood. The receptors were gathered from a human donor in a cohort sampled during active COVID-19. The CDR3 runs from the conserved cysteine through the conserved F or W. The D gene is left open where the match is weak. A clone size is listed for some rows: how often the clone was seen (once, few, many), or a class if it is expanded.

CDR3 DNA: TGTGCCAGCAGCGTAGCGGGGGGGAACCAAGAGACCCAGTACTTC; CDR3 protein: CASSVAGGNQETQYF; J gene: TRBJ2-5; D gene: TRBD2; V gene: TRBV9; clone size: NA
CDR3 DNA: TGTGCCAGCAGTTACTCCACAGGGACAGGGGAGCAGTACTTC; CDR3 protein: CASSYSTGTGEQYF; J gene: TRBJ2-7; D gene: TRBD1; V gene: TRBV6-5; clone size: few
CDR3 DNA: TGTGCCAGCAGGGGAACGGGGAATCAGCCCCAGCATTTT; CDR3 protein: CASRGTGNQPQHF; J gene: TRBJ1-5; D gene: NA; V gene: TRBV7-8; clone size: NA
CDR3 DNA: TGTGCCAGCAGCCCGGCCCCGACAGGGATTAATTCACCCCTCCACTTT; CDR3 protein: CASSPAPTGINSPLHF; J gene: TRBJ1-6; D gene: TRBD1; V gene: TRBV7-8; clone size: NA
CDR3 DNA: TGTGCCAGCAGCGACAGGGATTTCCAGCCCCAGCATTTT; CDR3 protein: CASSDRDFQPQHF; J gene: TRBJ1-5; D gene: TRBD1; V gene: TRBV3-1/TRBV3-2; clone size: few
CDR3 DNA: TGTGCCAGTAGTCTGGCCTCTCAAGAGACCCAGTACTTC; CDR3 protein: CASSLASQETQYF; J gene: TRBJ2-5; D gene: NA; V gene: TRBV19; clone size: once
CDR3 DNA: TGTGCCAGCAGCTTGGGGGGTGGGGTAGATACGCAGTATTTT; CDR3 protein: CASSLGGGVDTQYF; J gene: TRBJ2-3; D gene: NA; V gene: TRBV7-2; clone size: few
CDR3 DNA: TGTGCCATCAGTGAGGGGGGGGTTAATACGCAGTATTTT; CDR3 protein: CAISEGGVNTQYF; J gene: TRBJ2-3; D gene: TRBD2; V gene: TRBV10-3; clone size: NA
CDR3 DNA: TGTGCCAGCAGCTTGGGGGCTCGCACAGATACGCAGTATTTT; CDR3 protein: CASSLGARTDTQYF; J gene: TRBJ2-3; D gene: NA; V gene: TRBV5-6; clone size: NA
CDR3 DNA: TGTGCCAGCAGTGAGGCAGGGGTGATTAGGGGCAATCAGCCCCAGCATTTT; CDR3 protein: CASSEAGVIRGNQPQHF; J gene: TRBJ1-5; D gene: NA; V gene: TRBV2; clone size: NA
CDR3 DNA: TGTGCCAGCTCGCGGGGACAGGGGGCTTCTTCACCCCTCCACTTT; CDR3 protein: CASSRGQGASSPLHF; J gene: TRBJ1-6; D gene: TRBD1; V gene: TRBV18; clone size: NA
CDR3 DNA: TGTGCCAGCAGCCTACAGAATTCTGGAAACACCATATATTTT; CDR3 protein: CASSLQNSGNTIYF; J gene: TRBJ1-3; D gene: NA; V gene: TRBV28; clone size: few
CDR3 DNA: TGTGCCAGCAGCTCCCAGGTCTATAGCAATCAGCCCCAGCATTTT; CDR3 protein: CASSSQVYSNQPQHF; J gene: TRBJ1-5; D gene: NA; V gene: TRBV7-2; clone size: NA
CDR3 DNA: TGTGCCAGCTCACCGCGGAGGGGCCCCGACATTCAGTACTTC; CDR3 protein: CASSPRRGPDIQYF; J gene: TRBJ2-4; D gene: NA; V gene: TRBV18; clone size: NA
CDR3 DNA: TGTGCCAGCAGTTCCCTCAACCCTAGCTCCTACAATGAGCAGTTCTTC; CDR3 protein: CASSSLNPSSYNEQFF; J gene: TRBJ2-1; D gene: NA; V gene: TRBV6-5; clone size: NA
CDR3 DNA: TGTGCCAGCAGCTTGGTGAGCTCTGGAAACACCATATATTTT; CDR3 protein: CASSLVSSGNTIYF; J gene: TRBJ1-3; D gene: NA; V gene: TRBV5-5; clone size: NA
CDR3 DNA: TGTGCCAGCAGGTTGGACGGAGTGGGGAGCGGCTACACCTTC; CDR3 protein: CASRLDGVGSGYTF; J gene: TRBJ1-2; D gene: NA; V gene: TRBV7-9; clone size: NA
CDR3 DNA: TGCGCCAGCAGCCAAGATCTAAGGGGCGTGTTGGATACGCAGTATTTT; CDR3 protein: CASSQDLRGVLDTQYF; J gene: TRBJ2-3; D gene: NA; V gene: TRBV4-3; clone size: NA
CDR3 DNA: TGTGCCAGCAGCCCGGGGGTAGGCTACACCTTC; CDR3 protein: CASSPGVGYTF; J gene: TRBJ1-2; D gene: NA; V gene: TRBV11-3; clone size: NA
CDR3 DNA: TGCGCCAGCAGCCAAGTACACGGACTAGCGCCTTACAATGAGCAGTTCTTC; CDR3 protein: CASSQVHGLAPYNEQFF; J gene: TRBJ2-1; D gene: TRBD2; V gene: TRBV4-1; clone size: NA
CDR3 DNA: TGTGCCAGCAGTCCCGGACAGGGGAGACAGCCCCAGCATTTT; CDR3 protein: CASSPGQGRQPQHF; J gene: TRBJ1-5; D gene: TRBD1; V gene: TRBV27; clone size: NA
CDR3 DNA: TGTGCCAGCAGCTCGAGACAGGGTGGGGGCTTCTATGGCTACACCTTC; CDR3 protein: CASSSRQGGGFYGYTF; J gene: TRBJ1-2; D gene: TRBD1; V gene: TRBV27; clone size: NA
CDR3 DNA: TGCGCCAGCAGCTTGGCCGGGACAGGGAGCTCCTACGAGCAGTACTTC; CDR3 protein: CASSLAGTGSSYEQYF; J gene: TRBJ2-7; D gene: TRBD1; V gene: TRBV5-1; clone size: NA
CDR3 DNA: TGTGCCAGCAGCTTAGCGCGGATCAATCAGCCCCAGCATTTT; CDR3 protein: CASSLARINQPQHF; J gene: TRBJ1-5; D gene: NA; V gene: TRBV7-2; clone size: NA
CDR3 DNA: TGCGCCAGCAGCTTCACTTCTGATGGTTCACCCCTCCACTTT; CDR3 protein: CASSFTSDGSPLHF; J gene: TRBJ1-6; D gene: NA; V gene: TRBV4-1; clone size: few